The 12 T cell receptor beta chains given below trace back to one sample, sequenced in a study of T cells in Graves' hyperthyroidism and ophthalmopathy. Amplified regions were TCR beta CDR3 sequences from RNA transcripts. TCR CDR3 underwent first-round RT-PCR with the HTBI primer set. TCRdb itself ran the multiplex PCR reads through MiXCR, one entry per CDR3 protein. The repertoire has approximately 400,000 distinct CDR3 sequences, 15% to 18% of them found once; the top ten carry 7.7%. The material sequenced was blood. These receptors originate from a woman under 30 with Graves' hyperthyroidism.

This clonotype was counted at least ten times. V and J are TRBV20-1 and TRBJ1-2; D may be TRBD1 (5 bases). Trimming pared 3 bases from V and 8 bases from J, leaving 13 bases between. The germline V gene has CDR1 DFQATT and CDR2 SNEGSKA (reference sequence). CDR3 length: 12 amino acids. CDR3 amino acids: CSASRPTGGYTF. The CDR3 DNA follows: TGCAGTGCTAGTCGGCCCACAGGCGGCTACACCTTC.

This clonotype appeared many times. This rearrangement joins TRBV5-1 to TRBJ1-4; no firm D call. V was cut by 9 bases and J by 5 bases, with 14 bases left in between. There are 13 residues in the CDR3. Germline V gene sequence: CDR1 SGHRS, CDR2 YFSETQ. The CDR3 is CATADQPNEKLFF. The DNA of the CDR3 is TGCGCCACCGCCGACCAGCCCAATGAAAAACTGTTTTTT.

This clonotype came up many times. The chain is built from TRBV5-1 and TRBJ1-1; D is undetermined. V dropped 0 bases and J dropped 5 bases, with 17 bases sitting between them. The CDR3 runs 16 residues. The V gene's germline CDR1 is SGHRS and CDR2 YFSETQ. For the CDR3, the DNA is TGCGCCAGCAGCTTGGACGTTCGGGGTTTCGGGACTGAAGCTTTCTTT. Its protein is CASSLDVRGFGTEAFF.

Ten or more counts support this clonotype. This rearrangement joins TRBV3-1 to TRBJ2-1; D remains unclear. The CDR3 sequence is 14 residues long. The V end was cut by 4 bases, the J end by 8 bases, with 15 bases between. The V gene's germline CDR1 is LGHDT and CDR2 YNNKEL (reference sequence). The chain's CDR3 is CASSPGVSSDEQFF. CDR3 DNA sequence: TGTGCCAGCAGCCCTGGGGTCTCCTCGGATGAGCAGTTCTTC.

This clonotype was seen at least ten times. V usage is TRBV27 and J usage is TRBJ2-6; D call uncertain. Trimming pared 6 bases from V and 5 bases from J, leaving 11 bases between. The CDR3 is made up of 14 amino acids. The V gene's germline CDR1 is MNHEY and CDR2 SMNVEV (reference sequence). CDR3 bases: TGTGCCAGCAGCCCTGGCTCGAGGGCCAACGTCCTGACTTTC. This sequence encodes CASSPGSRANVLTF.

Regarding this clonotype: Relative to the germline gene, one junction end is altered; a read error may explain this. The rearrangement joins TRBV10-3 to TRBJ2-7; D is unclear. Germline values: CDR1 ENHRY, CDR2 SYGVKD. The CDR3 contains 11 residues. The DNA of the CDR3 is TGTGCCACCAGTGACGCCTACGAGCAGTACTTC. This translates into CATSDAYEQYF.

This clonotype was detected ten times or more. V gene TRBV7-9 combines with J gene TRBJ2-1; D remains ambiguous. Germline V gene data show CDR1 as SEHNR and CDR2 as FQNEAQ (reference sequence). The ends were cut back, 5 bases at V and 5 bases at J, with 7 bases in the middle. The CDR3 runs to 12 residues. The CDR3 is CASSGYDNEQFF. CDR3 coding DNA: TGTGCCAGCAGCGGCTATGACAATGAGCAGTTCTTC.

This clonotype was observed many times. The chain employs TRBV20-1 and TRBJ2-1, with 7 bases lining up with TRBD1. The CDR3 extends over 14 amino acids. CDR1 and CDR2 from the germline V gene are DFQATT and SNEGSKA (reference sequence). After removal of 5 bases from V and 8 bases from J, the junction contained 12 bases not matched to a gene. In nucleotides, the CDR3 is TGCAGTGCTCTCCGACAGGGATCTTTCGATGAGCAGTTCTTC. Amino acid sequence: CSALRQGSFDEQFF.

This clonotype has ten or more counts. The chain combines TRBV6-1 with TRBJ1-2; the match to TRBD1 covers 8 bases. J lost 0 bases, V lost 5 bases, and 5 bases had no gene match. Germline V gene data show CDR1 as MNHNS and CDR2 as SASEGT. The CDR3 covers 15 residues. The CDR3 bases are TGTGCCAGCAGTCTCTCAGGGGGCGCTAACTATGGCTACACCTTC. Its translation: CASSLSGGANYGYTF.

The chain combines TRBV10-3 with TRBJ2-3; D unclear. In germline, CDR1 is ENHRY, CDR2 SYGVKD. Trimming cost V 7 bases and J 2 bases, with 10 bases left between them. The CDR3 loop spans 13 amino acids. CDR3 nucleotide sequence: TGTGCCATCACGGCAGACTTCACAGATACGCAGTATTTT. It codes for CAITADFTDTQYF.

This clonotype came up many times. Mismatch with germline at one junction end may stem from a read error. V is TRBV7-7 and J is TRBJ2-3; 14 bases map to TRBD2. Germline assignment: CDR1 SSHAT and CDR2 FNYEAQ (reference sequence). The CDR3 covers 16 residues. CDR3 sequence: CASSPTSGGALDTQYF. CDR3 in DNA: TGTGCTAGCAGCCCGACTAGCGGGGGGGCTTTAGATACGCAGTATTTT.

The CDR3 sequence is CAIGFSTDTQYF. CDR3 DNA: TGTGCCATCGGGTTTAGCACAGATACGCAGTATTTT. The chain joins TRBV10-3 to TRBJ2-3; D is unclear. Per the germline V gene, CDR1 is ENHRY and CDR2 is SYGVKD. The CDR3 is 12 residues long. The V end lost 8 bases, the J end lost 0 bases, and 6 bases lay between the germline ends.